Presented here are 32 T cell receptor beta chains from one specimen sequenced in a study of OX40 agonist ivuxolimab in advanced cancers. Profiled with immunoSEQ multiplex PCR; TCRdb holds only in-frame clones, not every one. The sample yields under 20,000 clones, about 80% seen once. The sample consisted of CD4+ or CD8+ T cells sorted from blood, taken in a trial of the OX40 agonist ivuxolimab. The receptors originated from an adult with an advanced solid tumor such as melanoma, head and neck, liver or kidney cancer.

V is TRBV7-6 and J is TRBJ2-7; 9 bases agree with TRBD1. CDR1 is SGHVS and CDR2 is FNYEAQ in the germline V gene. The CDR3 sequence is 13 residues long. With V trimmed by 5 bases and J by 3 bases, 2 bases remained unmatched. The CDR3 spells CASSPGQGYEQYF. Here the CDR3 DNA reads TGTGCCAGCAGCCCGGGACAGGGCTACGAGCAGTACTTC. The full variable domain, completed using reference TRBV7-6 and TRBJ2-7, is GAGVSQSPRYKVTKRGQDVALRCDPISGHVSLYWYRQALGQGPEFLTYFNYEAQQDKSGLPNDRFSAERPEGSISTLTIQRTEQRDSAMYRCASSPGQGYEQYFGPGTRLTVT.

The chain is built from TRBV28 and TRBJ1-1, with D unresolved. This CDR3 contains 17 residues. V lost 1 base to trimming and J lost 2 bases, with 17 bases between them. The germline CDR1 and CDR2 sequences are MDHEN and SYDVKM. The CDR3 spells CASSLSRPRLLNTEAFF. The CDR3 region has the DNA TGTGCCAGCAGTTTATCCCGCCCCCGACTGTTAAACACTGAAGCTTTCTTT.

The rearrangement joins TRBV23-1 to TRBJ2-7, with D tentatively TRBD1 (6 bases). TRBV23-1 is noted as an ORF with a role that remains uncertain. V was trimmed by 0 bases and J by 6 bases, leaving 21 bases between them. The CDR3 has 17 residues. CDR3 DNA: TGCGCCAGCAGTCAATCGTGGGACCCAGGGGTGAGGGCCGAGCAGTACTTC. It yields the protein CASSQSWDPGVRAEQYF.

V usage is TRBV7-2 and J usage is TRBJ2-1, with 7 bases fitting TRBD2. The CDR3 loop spans 17 amino acids. Trimming at V came to 2 bases and at J to 2 bases, leaving 9 bases not matched to a gene. Germline V gene sequence: CDR1 SGHTA, CDR2 FQGNSA. CDR3 DNA: TGTGCCAGCAGCTTACCCTTAGCGGGCTCCACCTACAATGAGCAGTTCTTC. Protein sequence: CASSLPLAGSTYNEQFF. Based on the CDR3 plus reference TRBV7-2 and TRBJ2-1, the full variable domain is GAGVSQSPSNKVTEKGKDVELRCDPISGHTALYWYRQSLGQGLEFLIYFQGNSAPDKSGLPSDRFSAERTGGSVSTLTIQRTQQEDSAVYLCASSLPLAGSTYNEQFFGPGTRLTVL.

This chain connects TRBV5-5 to TRBJ1-1; no firm D call. The CDR3 consists of 17 residues. V lost 0 bases to trimming and J lost 8 bases, with 23 bases between them. The V gene's germline CDR1 is SGHKS and CDR2 YYEKEE (reference sequence). CDR3 protein: CASSLVGISPVPREAFF. The CDR3 DNA is TGTGCCAGCAGCTTGGTGGGGATTTCTCCTGTCCCGAGGGAAGCTTTCTTT.

The sample holds a few counts of this clone. The J gene is TRBJ2-5, the V gene TRBV4-2; 12 bases align to TRBD1. The CDR3 is made up of 16 amino acids. Germline loops: CDR1 LGHNA, CDR2 YNFKEQ. V was clipped by 0 bases and J by 5 bases; unmatched bases: 4. DNA of the CDR3: TGTGCCAGCAGCCAAGATCGGGGACAGGGGGCGGAGACCCAGTACTTC. It encodes CASSQDRGQGAETQYF.

The chain carries TRBV15 and TRBJ1-5; D uncertain. With 11 bases removed from V and 6 bases from J, the gap between germline ends came to 20 bases. The CDR3 runs 14 residues. The germline V gene encodes CDR1 LNHNV and CDR2 YYDKDF (reference sequence). CDR3 nucleotides: TGTGCCTCCTCGGGGAGCAGATTGGCTCAGCCCCAGCATTTT. It encodes CASSGSRLAQPQHF.

This clone was seen more than once but under ten times. The chain combines TRBV23-1 with TRBJ2-2, with D unresolved. TRBV23-1 is treated as an ORF (open reading frame) with a function not yet certain. Trimming removed 0 bases from V and 4 bases from J, with 0 bases in between. The length of the CDR3 is 12 residues. In nucleotides, the CDR3 is TGCGCCAGCAGTCAATCCACCGGGGAGCTGTTTTTT. This translates into CASSQSTGELFF.

This clone came up once. This chain connects TRBV28 to TRBJ2-1; 10 nucleotides line up with TRBD2. The CDR3 totals 16 residues. The trim removed 5 bases at V and 6 bases at J, leaving 10 bases unmatched. From germline, CDR1 is MDHEN and CDR2 SYDVKM. The CDR3 protein is CASSILAGGAINEQFF. As DNA, the CDR3 is TGTGCCAGCAGTATCTTAGCGGGGGGTGCGATCAATGAGCAGTTCTTC. The variable domain in full, completed from reference TRBV28 and TRBJ2-1, reads DVKVTQSSRYLVKRTGEKVFLECVQDMDHENMFWYRQDPGLGLRLIYFSYDVKMKEKGDIPEGYSVSREKKERFSLILESASTNQTSMYLCASSILAGGAINEQFFGPGTRLTVL.

The chain is built from TRBV7-2 and TRBJ2-7; D is undetermined. Germline CDR1 and CDR2: SGHTA and FQGNSA. V lost 4 bases and J lost 3, with 7 bases in between. The CDR3 totals 12 residues. In nucleotides, the CDR3 is TGTGCCAGCAGCTCCGACGGCTACGAGCAGTACTTC. It is translated as CASSSDGYEQYF. Filled out from reference TRBV7-2 and TRBJ2-7, the complete variable domain reads GAGVSQSPSNKVTEKGKDVELRCDPISGHTALYWYRQSLGQGLEFLIYFQGNSAPDKSGLPSDRFSAERTGGSVSTLTIQRTQQEDSAVYLCASSSDGYEQYFGPGTRLTVT.

This clone was observed a single time. V and J are TRBV10-3 and TRBJ2-7; perhaps TRBD1 as D (5 bases). Trimming pared 0 bases from V and 4 bases from J, leaving 19 bases between. Germline values: CDR1 ENHRY, CDR2 SYGVKD. The CDR3 is 17 amino acids. CDR3: CAISESLRQGPGYEQYF. The CDR3 nucleotides are TGTGCCATCAGTGAGTCTTTGAGGCAGGGCCCCGGGTACGAGCAGTACTTC.

This clone appeared a single time. The chain uses TRBV7-9 and TRBJ1-2, with D maybe TRBD1 (6 bases). This CDR3 is 16 amino acids long. V was trimmed by 2 bases and J by 3 bases, leaving 16 bases between them. Germline-derived CDR1 and CDR2 are SEHNR and FQNEAQ (reference sequence). The CDR3 nucleotides read TGTGCCAGCAGCTTACATGTCCCCGGGGGCCACTATGGCTACACCTTC. Protein product: CASSLHVPGGHYGYTF.

The chain has TRBV14 and TRBJ1-1; no clear D gene. CDR1 and CDR2 from the germline V gene are SGHDN and FVKESK. Trimming took 4 bases from V and 3 from J, leaving 9 bases between them. The CDR3 runs to 13 residues. The DNA of the CDR3 is TGTGCCAGCAGCCTGGAAGAGTACACTGAAGCTTTCTTT. Amino acid sequence: CASSLEEYTEAFF. The full variable domain, with the rest looked up from reference TRBV14 and TRBJ1-1, is EAGVTQFPSHSVIEKGQTVTLRCDPISGHDNLYWYRRVMGKEIKFLLHFVKESKQDESGMPNNRFLAERTGGTYSTLKVQPAELEDSGVYFCASSLEEYTEAFFGQGTRLTVV.

The chain joins TRBV4-1 to TRBJ2-1, with 8 bases lining up with TRBD2. The length of the CDR3 is 18 residues. V lost 1 base and J lost 2; bases outside the gene matches: 10. Germline values: CDR1 MGHRA, CDR2 YSYEKL. CDR3 sequence reads: CASSQGAGETSAYNEQFF. CDR3 DNA: TGCGCCAGCAGCCAAGGGGCGGGGGAGACTAGCGCCTACAATGAGCAGTTCTTC.

The gene calls are TRBV5-1 and TRBJ1-1; 8 bases map to TRBD1. V lost 4 bases and J lost 7; bases outside the gene matches: 9. CDR1 SGHRS and CDR2 YFSETQ come from the germline V gene. The CDR3 consists of 14 residues. CDR3 loop: CASSTPGQAFEAFF. In DNA form, the CDR3 reads TGCGCCAGCAGCACACCGGGACAGGCGTTTGAAGCTTTCTTT.

This clone has just one count. This sequence joins TRBV5-1 and TRBJ2-5, with D tentatively TRBD2 (5 bases). Per germline, CDR1 SGHRS and CDR2 YFSETQ. Trimming pared 3 bases from V and 5 bases from J, leaving 11 bases between. This CDR3 is built from 13 residues. For the CDR3, the DNA is TGCGCCAGCAGCTCGGCGGGTTACGAGACCCAGTACTTC. Amino acid sequence: CASSSAGYETQYF.

This clone was seen a few times. The genes are TRBV4-3 and TRBJ2-1; D is possibly TRBD1 (5 bases). The CDR3 runs 18 residues. CDR1 is LGHNA and CDR2 is YSLEER in the germline V gene. Trimming pared 0 bases from V and 7 bases from J, leaving 22 bases between. The CDR3, as DNA: TGCGCCAGCAGCCAAGATTGGGTCGTAGGGGTAAGCGCGAATGAGCAGTTCTTC. This codes for CASSQDWVVGVSANEQFF.

The rearrangement uses TRBV9 and TRBJ2-1; perhaps TRBD1 as D (6 bases). V dropped 4 bases and J dropped 2 bases, with 10 bases sitting between them. This CDR3 contains 14 residues. CDR1 is SGDLS, CDR2 YYNGEE, per germline. In DNA, the CDR3 is TGTGCCAGCAGCCGGGACAAGGCCTACAATGAGCAGTTCTTC. It yields the protein CASSRDKAYNEQFF.

The genes are TRBV9 and TRBJ2-3; D is ambiguous. Trimming took off 3 bases at V and 6 bases at J, with 23 bases between the two ends. There are 17 residues in the CDR3. The germline CDR1 and CDR2 sequences are SGDLS and YYNGEE. The DNA of the CDR3 is TGTGCCAGCAGCGGAAGTAGAGGACGTTTTGTTACTGATACGCAGTATTTT. Translated, it gives CASSGSRGRFVTDTQYF.

CDR3 bases: TGTGCCAGCAGCTTGGCATCAGGGGTTTTGGGCGCGGGTGAGCAGTTCTTC. Translation: CASSLASGVLGAGEQFF. The rearrangement uses TRBV7-6 and TRBJ2-1; tentatively, D is TRBD1 (6 bases). Germline CDR1 is SGHVS and CDR2 is FNYEAQ. The CDR3 has 17 residues. Trimming pared 3 bases from V and 9 bases from J, leaving 24 bases between.

This clone has a single count. The CDR3 loop reads CASSLELAGGPDEQFF. The CDR3 DNA follows: TGCGCCAGCAGCTTGGAACTAGCGGGAGGGCCGGATGAGCAGTTCTTC. The gene calls are TRBV5-1 and TRBJ2-1; TRBD2 aligns across 13 bases. Looked up from germline, CDR1 is SGHRS and CDR2 is YFSETQ. CDR3 size: 16 residues. Germline trimming cut 0 bases from V and 8 bases from J; bases unmatched to any gene: 5. The complete variable domain, with remaining parts taken from reference TRBV5-1 and TRBJ2-1, reads KAGVTQTPRYLIKTRGQQVTLSCSPISGHRSVSWYQQTPGQGLQFLFEYFSETQRNKGNFPGRFSGRQFSNSRSEMNVSTLELGDSALYLCASSLELAGGPDEQFFGPGTRLTVL.

This chain links TRBV6-1 with TRBJ2-3; TRBD2 aligns across 10 bases. The CDR3 is 15 amino acids. Germline V gene lookup returns CDR1 MNHNS and CDR2 SASEGT. With 5 bases clipped from V and 2 bases from J, the junction kept 4 bases outside the gene matches. The CDR3 spells CASSKLAGTTDTQYF. CDR3 in DNA: TGTGCCAGCAGTAAACTAGCGGGGACCACAGATACGCAGTATTTT.

This chain uses TRBV27 with TRBJ2-2; tentatively, D is TRBD2 (6 bases). Trimming pared 2 bases from V and 1 base from J, leaving 20 bases between. This CDR3 contains 19 residues. Germline V gene sequence: CDR1 MNHEY, CDR2 SMNVEV (reference sequence). The CDR3 region is CASSLIKSGLVQNTGELFF. CDR3 sequence (DNA): TGTGCCAGCAGTTTAATTAAAAGCGGGCTAGTCCAGAACACCGGGGAGCTGTTTTTT.

The chain is built from TRBV29-1 and TRBJ1-3, with TRBD1 matching over 9 bases. This CDR3 spans 14 amino acids. Germline V gene sequence: CDR1 SQVTM, CDR2 ANQGSEA. The V and J ends lost 1 base and 3 bases, in that order; junction bases with no gene match: 1. As DNA, the CDR3 is TGCAGCGTTGAAGGGACAGGGGTTGGAAACACCATATATTTT. Translated, it gives CSVEGTGVGNTIYF.

The rearrangement joins TRBV27 to TRBJ1-5; 7 nucleotides agree with TRBD1. The CDR3 consists of 14 residues. CDR1 is MNHEY and CDR2 is SMNVEV in the germline V gene (reference sequence). Trimming took 6 bases from V and 5 from J; bases not matched to a gene: 7. CDR3 in DNA: TGTGCCAGCAGCCCCGACAGGGCTTATCAGCCCCAGCATTTT. Translated, it gives CASSPDRAYQPQHF.

This chain joins TRBV7-2 and TRBJ2-7; 9 nucleotides agree with TRBD1. The CDR3 is 16 amino acids. The V gene's germline CDR1 is SGHTA and CDR2 FQGNSA. The trim removed 5 bases at V and 1 base at J, leaving 9 bases unmatched. The DNA for the CDR3 is TGTGCCAGCAGCGGAGAAACAGGGGGCGATTCCTACGAGCAGTACTTC. Protein: CASSGETGGDSYEQYF.

The chain is built from TRBV28 and TRBJ2-3; 7 bases are shared with TRBD2. The germline V gene encodes CDR1 MDHEN and CDR2 SYDVKM. With V trimmed by 2 bases and J by 4 bases, 9 bases remained unmatched. This CDR3 comprises 16 residues. The CDR3 loop reads CASSLPAGVGADTQYF. The CDR3 region has the DNA TGTGCCAGCAGTTTACCGGCGGGAGTGGGCGCAGATACGCAGTATTTT.

This chain links TRBV9 with TRBJ2-1; the D is unclear. Germline loops: CDR1 SGDLS, CDR2 YYNGEE. This CDR3 contains 11 residues. Trimming left V 3 bases short and J 5 bases short, with 3 bases between. The CDR3 DNA reads TGTGCCAGCAGCGGAAACAATGAGCAGTTCTTC. This translates into CASSGNNEQFF. Complete variable domain (other parts from reference TRBV9 and TRBJ2-1): DSGVTQTPKHLITATGQRVTLRCSPRSGDLSVYWYQQSLDQGLQFLIQYYNGEERAKGNILERFSAQQFPDLHSELNLSSLELGDSALYFCASSGNNEQFFGPGTRLTVL.

This sequence joins TRBV9 and TRBJ1-1, with 10 nucleotides matching TRBD1. This CDR3 region has 15 residues. Trimming at V came to 3 bases and at J to 5 bases, leaving 7 bases not matched to a gene. Germline V gives CDR1 SGDLS, CDR2 YYNGEE. The CDR3 bases are TGTGCCAGCAGCGCCTGGGACAGGGGTGGAACTGAAGCTTTCTTT. Amino acid sequence: CASSAWDRGGTEAFF.

V gene TRBV27 combines with J gene TRBJ1-1; D is possibly TRBD1 (5 bases). Germline V gene sequence: CDR1 MNHEY, CDR2 SMNVEV (reference sequence). V dropped 4 bases and J dropped 4 bases, with 10 bases sitting between them. CDR3 size: 13 residues. CDR3 coding DNA: TGTGCCAGCAGTTATCAGGGACCCACTGAAGCTTTCTTT. It yields the protein CASSYQGPTEAFF.

The CDR3, as DNA: TGCGCCAGCAGCCTCGACAGGGGAAGAAGTGATAGCTACGAGCAGTACTTC. Amino acids: CASSLDRGRSDSYEQYF. The V and J genes are TRBV5-1 and TRBJ2-7; TRBD1 matches 8 bases. CDR1 and CDR2 from the germline V gene are SGHRS and YFSETQ. The V and J ends lost 4 bases and 3 bases, in that order; junction bases with no gene match: 15. The CDR3 consists of 17 residues.

The rearrangement uses TRBV27 and TRBJ1-1; 8 bases line up with TRBD1. CDR1 and CDR2 (germline): MNHEY, SMNVEV (reference sequence). This CDR3 spans 14 amino acids. J gave up 3 bases and V 7 bases, and 7 bases lay outside the gene matches. The CDR3 here is CASTLTGDYTEAFF. In nucleotides, the CDR3 is TGTGCCAGCACCCTGACAGGGGATTACACTGAAGCTTTCTTT.